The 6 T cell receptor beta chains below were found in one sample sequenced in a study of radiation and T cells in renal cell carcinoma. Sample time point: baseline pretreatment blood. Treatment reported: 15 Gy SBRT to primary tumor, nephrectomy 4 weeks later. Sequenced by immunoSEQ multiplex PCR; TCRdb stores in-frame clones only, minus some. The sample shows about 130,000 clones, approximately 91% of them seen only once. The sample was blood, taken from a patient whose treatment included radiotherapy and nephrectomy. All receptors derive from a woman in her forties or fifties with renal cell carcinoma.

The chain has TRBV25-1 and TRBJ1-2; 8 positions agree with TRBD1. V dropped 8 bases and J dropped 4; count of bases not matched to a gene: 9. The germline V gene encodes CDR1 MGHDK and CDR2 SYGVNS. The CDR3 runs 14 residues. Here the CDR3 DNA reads TGTGCCAGCCAGGGGGCCGGTCTACTCTATGGCTACACCTTC. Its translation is CASQGAGLLYGYTF.

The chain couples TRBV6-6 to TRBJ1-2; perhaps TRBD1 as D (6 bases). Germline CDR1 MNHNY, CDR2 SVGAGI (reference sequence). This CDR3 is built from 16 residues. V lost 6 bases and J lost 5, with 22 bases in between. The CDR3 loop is CASSTTKGHLGYGYTF. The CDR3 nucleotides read TGTGCCAGCAGCACCACCAAGGGACACTTGGGGTATGGCTACACCTTC.

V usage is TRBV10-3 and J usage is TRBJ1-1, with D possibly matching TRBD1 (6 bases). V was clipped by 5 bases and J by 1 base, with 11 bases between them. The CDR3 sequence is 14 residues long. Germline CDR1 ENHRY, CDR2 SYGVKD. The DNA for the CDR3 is TGTGCCATCAGTAGTAAGGGGGGGAACACTGAAGCTTTCTTT. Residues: CAISSKGGNTEAFF.

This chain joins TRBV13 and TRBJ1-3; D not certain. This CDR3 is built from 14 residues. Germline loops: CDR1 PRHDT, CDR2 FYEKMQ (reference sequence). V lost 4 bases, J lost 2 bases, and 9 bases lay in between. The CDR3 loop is CASSSPMAGNTIYF. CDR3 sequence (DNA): TGTGCCAGCAGCTCCCCCATGGCTGGAAACACCATATATTTT.

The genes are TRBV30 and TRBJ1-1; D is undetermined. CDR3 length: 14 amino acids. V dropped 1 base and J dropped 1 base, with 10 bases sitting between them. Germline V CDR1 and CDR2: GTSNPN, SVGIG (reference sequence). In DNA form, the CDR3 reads TGTGCCTGGAGTGCCCTTTTGAGGAACACTGAAGCTTTCTTT. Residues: CAWSALLRNTEAFF.

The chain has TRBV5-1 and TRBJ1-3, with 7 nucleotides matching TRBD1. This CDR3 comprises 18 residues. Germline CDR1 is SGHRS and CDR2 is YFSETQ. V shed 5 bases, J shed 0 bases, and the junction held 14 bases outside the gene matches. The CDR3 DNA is TGCGCCAGCAGATTCCGAACAGGGGTCCTCTCCTCTGGAAACACCATATATTTT. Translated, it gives CASRFRTGVLSSGNTIYF.